The sequence of this T cell receptor beta chain was determined in a study of CDR3 diversity in severe acne. This clonotype occurred many times. MiXCR, applied by TCRdb to the PCR reads, yields one record per CDR3 protein. The sample holds under 95,000 distinct CDR3 sequences, 45% to 50% seen once. The sequence was obtained from a male donor in good health, serving as a control. The source material was blood.

CDR3 protein: CASTALRFGGTDTQYF. The CDR3 nucleotides read TGTGCCAGCACCGCTTTAAGGTTCGGGGGGACAGATACGCAGTATTTT. The genes are TRBV7-9 and TRBJ2-3, with 7 bases aligning to TRBD2. The germline V gene has CDR1 SEHNR and CDR2 FQNEAQ (reference sequence). CDR3 length: 16 residues. With V trimmed by 7 bases and J by 3 bases, 13 bases remained unmatched.